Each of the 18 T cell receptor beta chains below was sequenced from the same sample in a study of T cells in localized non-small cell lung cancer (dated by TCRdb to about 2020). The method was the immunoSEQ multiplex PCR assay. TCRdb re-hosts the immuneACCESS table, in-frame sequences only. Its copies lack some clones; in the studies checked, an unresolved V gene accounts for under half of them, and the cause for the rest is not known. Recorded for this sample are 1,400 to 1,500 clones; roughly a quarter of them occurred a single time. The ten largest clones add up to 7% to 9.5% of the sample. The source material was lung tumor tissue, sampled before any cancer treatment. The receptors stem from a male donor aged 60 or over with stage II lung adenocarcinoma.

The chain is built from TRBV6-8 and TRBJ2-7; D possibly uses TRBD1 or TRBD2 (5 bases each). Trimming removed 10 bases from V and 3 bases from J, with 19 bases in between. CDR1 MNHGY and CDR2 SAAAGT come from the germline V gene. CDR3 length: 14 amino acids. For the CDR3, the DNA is TGTGCCATCTCCACGGGCCGGGGCGTCTACGAGCAGTACTTC. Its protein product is CAISTGRGVYEQYF.

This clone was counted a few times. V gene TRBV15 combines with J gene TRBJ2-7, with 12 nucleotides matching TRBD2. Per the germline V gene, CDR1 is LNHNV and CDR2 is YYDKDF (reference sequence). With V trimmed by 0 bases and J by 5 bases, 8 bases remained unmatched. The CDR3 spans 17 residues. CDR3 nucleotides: TGTGCCACCAGCAGAGATCTAGCGGGAGGGCCAATGGACGAGCAGTACTTC. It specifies CATSRDLAGGPMDEQYF.

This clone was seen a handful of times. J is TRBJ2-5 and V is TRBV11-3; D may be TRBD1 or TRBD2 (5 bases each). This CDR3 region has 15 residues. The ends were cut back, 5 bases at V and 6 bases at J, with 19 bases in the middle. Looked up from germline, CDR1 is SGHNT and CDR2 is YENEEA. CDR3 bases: TGTGCCAGCAGCAGGGGAGCGGAGACGGGGAAGACCCAGTACTTC. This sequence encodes CASSRGAETGKTQYF.

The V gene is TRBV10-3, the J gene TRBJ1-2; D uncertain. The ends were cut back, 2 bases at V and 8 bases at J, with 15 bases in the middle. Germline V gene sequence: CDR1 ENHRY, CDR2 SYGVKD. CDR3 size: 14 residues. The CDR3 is CAISEGTAGGGYTF. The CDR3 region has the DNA TGTGCCATCAGTGAGGGCACGGCTGGAGGCGGCTACACCTTC.

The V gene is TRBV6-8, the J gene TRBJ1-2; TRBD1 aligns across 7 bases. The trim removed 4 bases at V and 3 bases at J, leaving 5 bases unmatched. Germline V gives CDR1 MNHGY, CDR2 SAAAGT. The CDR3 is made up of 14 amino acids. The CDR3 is CASSSTGRDYGYTF. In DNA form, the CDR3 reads TGTGCCAGCAGTTCGACAGGGAGGGACTATGGCTACACCTTC.

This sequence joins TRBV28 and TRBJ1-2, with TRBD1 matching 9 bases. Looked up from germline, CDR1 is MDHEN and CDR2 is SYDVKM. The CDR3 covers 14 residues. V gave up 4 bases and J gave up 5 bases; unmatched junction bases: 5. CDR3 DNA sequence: TGTGCCAGCAGTTCGACCGGGACAGGGTATGGCTACACCTTC. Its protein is CASSSTGTGYGYTF.

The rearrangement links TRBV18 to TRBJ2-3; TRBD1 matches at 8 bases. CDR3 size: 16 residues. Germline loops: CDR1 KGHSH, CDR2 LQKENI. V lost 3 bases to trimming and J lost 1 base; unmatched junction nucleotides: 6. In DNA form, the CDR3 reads TGTGCCAGCTCACCCCCCGACAGGGGAGGCACAGATACGCAGTATTTT. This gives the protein CASSPPDRGGTDTQYF.

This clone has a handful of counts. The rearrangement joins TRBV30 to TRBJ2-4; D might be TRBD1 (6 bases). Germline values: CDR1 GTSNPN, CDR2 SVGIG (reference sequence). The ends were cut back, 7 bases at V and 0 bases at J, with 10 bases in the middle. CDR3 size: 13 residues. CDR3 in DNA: TGTGCCTCCGGACAGCTAGCCAAAAACATTCAGTACTTC. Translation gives CASGQLAKNIQYF.

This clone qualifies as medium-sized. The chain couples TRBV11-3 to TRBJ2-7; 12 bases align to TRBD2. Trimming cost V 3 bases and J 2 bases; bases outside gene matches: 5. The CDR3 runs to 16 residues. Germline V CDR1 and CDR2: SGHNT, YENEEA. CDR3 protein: CASSLLLAGGTYEQYF. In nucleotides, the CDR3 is TGTGCCAGCAGCTTGCTTCTAGCGGGAGGGACCTACGAGCAGTACTTC.

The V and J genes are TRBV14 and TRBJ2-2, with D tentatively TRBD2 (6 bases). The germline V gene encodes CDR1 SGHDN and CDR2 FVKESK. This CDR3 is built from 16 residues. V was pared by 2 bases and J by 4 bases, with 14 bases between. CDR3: CASSQIGSRATGELFF. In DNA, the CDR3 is TGTGCCAGCAGCCAAATCGGGAGCAGGGCCACCGGGGAGCTGTTTTTT.

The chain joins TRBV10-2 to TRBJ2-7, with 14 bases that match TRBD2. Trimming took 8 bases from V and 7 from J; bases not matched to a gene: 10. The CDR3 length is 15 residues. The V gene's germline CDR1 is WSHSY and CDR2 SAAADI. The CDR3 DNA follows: TGCGCCAGCGGGTTGGGACTAGCGGGAGTTGGGGAGCAGTACTTC. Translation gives CASGLGLAGVGEQYF.

The CDR3 nucleotides read TGCGCCAGCAGCCCGAGCGGGGGATACAATGAGCAGTTCTTC. It codes for CASSPSGGYNEQFF. V gene TRBV5-1 combines with J gene TRBJ2-1; 8 bases line up with TRBD2. J was trimmed by 4 bases and V by 4 bases; bases with no gene match: 4. The CDR3 runs 14 residues. CDR1 SGHRS and CDR2 YFSETQ come from the germline V gene.

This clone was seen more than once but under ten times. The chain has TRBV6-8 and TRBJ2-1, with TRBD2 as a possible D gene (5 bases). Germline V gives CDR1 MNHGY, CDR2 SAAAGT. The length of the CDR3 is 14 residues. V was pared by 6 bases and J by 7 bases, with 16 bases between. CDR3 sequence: CASSLTDLGNEQFF. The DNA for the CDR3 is TGTGCCAGCAGCCTTACGGACTTGGGAAATGAGCAGTTCTTC.

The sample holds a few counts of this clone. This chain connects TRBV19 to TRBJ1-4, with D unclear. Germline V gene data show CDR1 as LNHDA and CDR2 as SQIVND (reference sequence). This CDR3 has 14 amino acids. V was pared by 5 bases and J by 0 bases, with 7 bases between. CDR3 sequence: CASSRTSTNEKLFF. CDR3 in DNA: TGTGCCAGTAGTCGGACTTCAACTAATGAAAAACTGTTTTTT.

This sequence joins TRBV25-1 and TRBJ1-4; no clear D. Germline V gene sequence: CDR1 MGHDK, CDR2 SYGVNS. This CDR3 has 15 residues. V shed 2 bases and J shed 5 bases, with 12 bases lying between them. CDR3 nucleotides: TGTGCCAGCAGTGAACCCCCAGGCATCAATGAAAAACTGTTTTTT. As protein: CASSEPPGINEKLFF.

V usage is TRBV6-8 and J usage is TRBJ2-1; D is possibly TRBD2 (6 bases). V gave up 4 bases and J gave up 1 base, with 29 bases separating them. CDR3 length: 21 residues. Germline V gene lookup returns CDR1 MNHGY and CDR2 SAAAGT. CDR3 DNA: TGTGCCAGCAGTTCCCTCGGTAGACTAGAAATCGGTAAAGGGTCCTACAATGAGCAGTTCTTC. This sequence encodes CASSSLGRLEIGKGSYNEQFF.

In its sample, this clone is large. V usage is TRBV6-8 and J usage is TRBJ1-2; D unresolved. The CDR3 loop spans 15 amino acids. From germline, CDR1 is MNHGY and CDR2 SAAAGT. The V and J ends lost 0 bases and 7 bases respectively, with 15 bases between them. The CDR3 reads CASSYSLTDARGYTF. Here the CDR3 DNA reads TGTGCCAGCAGTTACTCGCTGACTGATGCCCGTGGCTACACCTTC.

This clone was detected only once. CDR3 amino acids: CATHGGVVDTQYF. The DNA of the CDR3 is TGTGCCACACACGGAGGGGTAGTAGATACGCAGTATTTT. This chain uses TRBV19 with TRBJ2-3, with TRBD2 as a possible D gene (6 bases). V lost 10 bases to trimming and J lost 5 bases, with 16 bases between them. The germline V gene has CDR1 LNHDA and CDR2 SQIVND (reference sequence). The CDR3 extends over 13 amino acids.